This paragraph reports one T cell receptor beta chain. Its antigen is still unknown. Using immunoSEQ multiplex PCR, the repertoire was profiled, and TCRdb retains in-frame clones only, with some absent. The sample consists of about 2.4 million clones, over 85% of them appearing once. The V and J ends lost 3 bases and 9 bases, in that order; junction bases with no gene match: 11. This CDR3 contains 16 residues. Germline CDR1 is SGDLS and CDR2 is YYNGEE. This entry is derived from a study of shared clonotypes between healthy human individuals. Study conclusions and caveats: Apart from blood, nothing was sampled; tissue repertoires likely differ. The naive CD4 repertoires of a few donors were compared, and around 5% of clonotypes were shared. Although depth was large, rarefaction showed that sequencing of the sorted subsets was incomplete.

The chain carries TRBV9 and TRBJ2-4, with 11 bases fitting TRBD1. Sequenced: naive CD4+ T cells from PBMCs. Subset given: CD45RA+ positively selected. The receptor's source is a man younger than 35 in good health. Some clones in this sample may be carry-over from other donors' samples. This CDR3 reads CASSAGGQGAGGIQYF. As DNA, the CDR3 is TGTGCCAGCAGCGCTGGCGGACAGGGGGCCGGAGGCATTCAGTACTTC.